Presented here are 14 T cell receptor beta chains from one specimen sequenced in a study of T cells after yellow fever vaccination. TCRdb itself ran the 5' RACE reads through MiXCR, one entry per CDR3 protein. The table shows more than 120,000 distinct CDR3 sequences, with 7.7% occurring only once. The sequenced sample was CD4+ T cells sorted from PBMCs, obtained 5 days after the yellow fever booster vaccination. These TCRs come from a man under 40 who received the YFV17D yellow fever vaccine.

This clonotype was seen many times. The rearrangement joins TRBV20-1 to TRBJ1-5; possible D gene TRBD1, 6 bases. Germline V lookup: CDR1 DFQATT, CDR2 SNEGSKA (reference sequence). Trimming cost V 4 bases and J 0 bases, with 10 bases left between them. This CDR3 has 14 residues. The CDR3 coding sequence is TGCAGTGCTACAGGACAGAATAGCAATCAGCCCCAGCATTTT. It yields the protein CSATGQNSNQPQHF.

There are a few counts of this clonotype. The chain combines TRBV7-2 with TRBJ1-2; D remains ambiguous. From germline, CDR1 is SGHTA and CDR2 FQGNSA. Trimming cost V 0 bases and J 6 bases, with 8 bases left between them. The CDR3 is made up of 13 amino acids. CDR3 region: CASSLASGDGYTF. The CDR3 DNA reads as TGTGCCAGCAGCTTAGCATCTGGGGATGGCTACACCTTC.

This clonotype was detected many times. V is TRBV20-1 and J is TRBJ2-1; tentatively, D is TRBD1 (6 bases). Trimming took off 5 bases at V and 10 bases at J, with 18 bases between the two ends. Germline V gene data show CDR1 as DFQATT and CDR2 as SNEGSKA (reference sequence). The length of the CDR3 is 13 residues. The CDR3: CSARSGTRPEQFF. Here the CDR3 DNA reads TGCAGTGCTCGCTCCGGGACACGCCCCGAGCAGTTCTTC.

This clonotype was detected ten times or more. The CDR3 reads CSAWRKGYTF. The CDR3 DNA reads as TGCAGTGCCTGGAGAAAGGGCTACACCTTC. V gene TRBV20-1 combines with J gene TRBJ1-2; unclear D gene. Germline lookup yields CDR1 DFQATT and CDR2 SNEGSKA (reference sequence). The CDR3 consists of 10 residues. V gave up 6 bases and J gave up 8 bases, with 10 bases separating them.

The chain links TRBV18 to TRBJ1-5; D gene ambiguous. V was shortened by 4 bases and J by 4 bases, with 11 bases between the two germline ends. Per the germline V gene, CDR1 is KGHSH and CDR2 is LQKENI. The CDR3 runs 14 residues. The CDR3 DNA is TGTGCCAGCTCACGAGAAAAGGGAAATCAGCCCCAGCATTTT. Translating gives CASSREKGNQPQHF.

This clonotype was detected many times. The chain has TRBV20-1 and TRBJ2-7; possibly TRBD1 for D (6 bases). Trimming removed 3 bases from V and 3 bases from J, with 9 bases in between. Germline lookup yields CDR1 DFQATT and CDR2 SNEGSKA (reference sequence). The CDR3 is 12 residues long. The CDR3 DNA reads TGCAGTGCTAGGAAGGACAGCTACGAGCAGTACTTC. Translating gives CSARKDSYEQYF.

This clonotype was seen many times. The chain combines TRBV18 with TRBJ2-1, with D tentatively TRBD1 (5 bases). This CDR3 has 15 amino acids. The germline CDR1 and CDR2 sequences are KGHSH and LQKENI. V lost 6 bases, J lost 10 bases, and 22 bases lay in between. In DNA form, the CDR3 reads TGTGCCAGCTCCTCAACCAATACAGGTTGGGTAGAGCAGTTCTTC. It yields the protein CASSSTNTGWVEQFF.

This clonotype was recorded at least ten times. The gene calls are TRBV12-5 and TRBJ2-7; D is uncertain. Trimming left V 5 bases short and J 3 bases short, with 8 bases between. The CDR3 runs to 12 residues. Germline CDR1 LGHNT, CDR2 FRNRAP. The CDR3 loop is CASGSAGYEQYF. The DNA of the CDR3 is TGTGCTAGTGGTAGCGCAGGCTACGAGCAGTACTTC.

This clonotype has ten or more counts. The rearrangement uses TRBV5-1 and TRBJ2-3, with 7 bases identical to TRBD1. Trimming removed 1 base from V and 6 bases from J; junction bases left unmatched: 2. The CDR3 runs 13 residues. Germline-derived CDR1 and CDR2 are SGHRS and YFSETQ. Written as DNA, the CDR3 is TGCGCCAGCAGCTTGTACAGGGGTGATACGCAGTATTTT. Amino acid sequence: CASSLYRGDTQYF.

In DNA, the CDR3 is TGTGCCAGCAGCTCAGGACACGGTAACGAAAAACTGTTTTTT. Translating gives CASSSGHGNEKLFF. The chain is built from TRBV7-2 and TRBJ1-4; D might be TRBD1 (5 bases). Per the germline V gene, CDR1 is SGHTA and CDR2 is FQGNSA. The CDR3 contains 14 residues. Trimming removed 4 bases from V and 8 bases from J, with 14 bases in between.

This clonotype was observed at least ten times. The chain combines TRBV19 with TRBJ2-1, with TRBD2 identical over 13 bases. This CDR3 has 14 residues. Germline V gives CDR1 LNHDA, CDR2 SQIVND (reference sequence). J was trimmed by 7 bases and V by 9 bases; bases with no gene match: 6. The CDR3 region has the DNA TGTGCCAGCAGGACTAGCGGGAGTAGGAATGAGCAGTTCTTC. It yields the protein CASRTSGSRNEQFF.

The sample holds many counts of this clonotype. The chain links TRBV12-3 or TRBV12-4 to TRBJ2-5; 8 bases match TRBD2. This CDR3 spans 16 amino acids. V shed 5 bases, J shed 2 bases, and the junction held 10 bases outside the gene matches. CDR3 in DNA: TGTGCCAGCAGTCCGGGGACTAGGGGGGGACAAGAGACCCAGTACTTC. Translating gives CASSPGTRGGQETQYF.

This chain connects TRBV5-1 to TRBJ2-5; maybe TRBD2 (5 bases). CDR1 and CDR2 from the germline V gene are SGHRS and YFSETQ. This CDR3 is built from 16 residues. Trimming left V 5 bases short and J 3 bases short, with 20 bases between. CDR3 DNA sequence: TGCGCCAGCAGTCTTCCGGAGGTGCTGGCAGAAGAGACCCAGTACTTC. Translating it yields CASSLPEVLAEETQYF.

On this clonotype itself: This may stem from a read error, because a much larger clone lies one nucleotide away. The chain combines TRBV5-6 with TRBJ2-3, with a weak D call TRBD1 (5 bases). Germline CDR1 SGHDT, CDR2 YYEEEE. This CDR3 comprises 14 residues. The CDR3 is CASSSRIRADAQYF. The CDR3 DNA is TGTGCCAGCAGCTCTCGGATCAGGGCAGATGCGCAGTATTTT.